These 18 T cell receptor beta chains originate from one sample sequenced in a study of T cells after yellow fever vaccination. TCRdb independently ran MiXCR on the 5' RACE reads; one entry per CDR3 protein. The sample has 95,000 to 100,000 distinct CDR3 sequences, 4.5% to 6% seen once. Sequencing used CD8+ T cells sorted from PBMCs, obtained 10 days after the yellow fever booster vaccination. The receptors here all came from a man aged 18 to 30 who received the YFV17D yellow fever vaccine.

This clonotype has a handful of counts. The rearrangement joins TRBV5-1 to TRBJ1-1, with D unresolved. The CDR3 sequence is 12 residues long. The V gene lost 0 bases and the J gene lost 6 bases, with 6 bases spanning the gap. Germline lookup yields CDR1 SGHRS and CDR2 YFSETQ. The CDR3 is CASSLAGSEAFF. CDR3 sequence (DNA): TGCGCCAGCAGCTTGGCGGGGTCTGAAGCTTTCTTT.

The V call is TRBV7-2, the J call TRBJ1-2; D ambiguous. CDR1 and CDR2 (germline): SGHTA, FQGNSA. This CDR3 is built from 14 residues. V shed 6 bases and J shed 3 bases, with 14 bases lying between them. CDR3 protein: CASSYVTTDYGYTF. CDR3 in DNA: TGTGCCAGCAGTTATGTGACGACGGACTATGGCTACACCTTC.

This clonotype has at least ten counts. The chain employs TRBV4-1 and TRBJ1-1; D perhaps matches TRBD1 (5 bases). The germline gives CDR1 MGHRA, CDR2 YSYEKL. The ends were cut back, 0 bases at V and 4 bases at J, with 12 bases in the middle. This CDR3 comprises 15 residues. CDR3 sequence: CASSQEGTLGTEAFF. The DNA for the CDR3 is TGCGCCAGCAGCCAAGAGGGGACCTTGGGCACTGAAGCTTTCTTT.

This clonotype has more than one count but fewer than ten. V is TRBV15 and J is TRBJ2-7; 12 nucleotides align to TRBD1. The germline CDR1 and CDR2 sequences are LNHNV and YYDKDF (reference sequence). V lost 5 bases, J lost 5 bases, and 10 bases stayed unmatched. CDR3 length equals 16 residues. CDR3 sequence: CATSGGQGASFNEQYF. In nucleotides, the CDR3 is TGTGCCACCAGCGGGGGACAGGGGGCTTCATTCAACGAGCAGTACTTC.

This clonotype was detected a few times. The chain has TRBV4-2 and TRBJ2-4, with 7 bases lining up with TRBD1. Germline V gene sequence: CDR1 LGHNA, CDR2 YNFKEQ. V was pared by 4 bases and J by 0 bases, with 9 bases of the junction left unmatched. The CDR3 consists of 17 residues. CDR3 nucleotide sequence: TGTGCCAGCAGCCCAGGGACAGACGTTCTAGCCAAAAACATTCAGTACTTC. This encodes CASSPGTDVLAKNIQYF.

This clonotype was picked up a small number of times. V is TRBV6-6 and J is TRBJ1-3; D unclear. V was trimmed by 4 bases and J by 0 bases, leaving 13 bases between them. CDR3 length: 16 residues. From germline, CDR1 is MNHNY and CDR2 SVGAGI (reference sequence). For the CDR3, the DNA is TGTGCCAGCAGTTTAACACCGTTGGTCTCTGGAAACACCATATATTTT. Its protein is CASSLTPLVSGNTIYF.

This clonotype was seen a handful of times. The V and J genes are TRBV20-1 and TRBJ2-6; maybe TRBD2 (5 bases). Germline V gene lookup returns CDR1 DFQATT and CDR2 SNEGSKA (reference sequence). The CDR3 is 14 residues long. V was clipped by 1 base and J by 4 bases, with 8 bases between them. This CDR3 reads CSARGPGGANVLTF. CDR3 bases: TGCAGTGCTAGAGGTCCGGGAGGGGCCAACGTCCTGACTTTC.

The chain links TRBV9 to TRBJ2-5, with D tentatively TRBD1 (6 bases). Germline CDR1 and CDR2: SGDLS and YYNGEE. V was trimmed by 3 bases and J by 5 bases, leaving 17 bases between them. This CDR3 has 15 amino acids. CDR3 residues: CASSERGRRTETQYF. As DNA, the CDR3 is TGTGCCAGCAGCGAGAGGGGGAGAAGGACGGAGACCCAGTACTTC.

V and J are TRBV27 and TRBJ2-1; the D gene is possibly TRBD1 (5 bases). V dropped 3 bases and J dropped 9 bases, with 15 bases sitting between them. CDR3 size: 14 residues. The germline gives CDR1 MNHEY, CDR2 SMNVEV (reference sequence). The CDR3 reads CASSFPDRVVEQFF. The CDR3 nucleotides are TGTGCCAGCAGTTTCCCTGACAGAGTAGTTGAGCAGTTCTTC.

This clonotype was counted many times. The chain combines TRBV5-5 with TRBJ1-2; D unresolved. The germline V and J ends were trimmed by 1 base and 5 bases, with 15 bases remaining between them. The length of the CDR3 is 15 residues. CDR1 SGHKS and CDR2 YYEKEE come from the germline V gene (reference sequence). The CDR3 region has the DNA TGTGCCAGCAGCTTGACCCGGGCTCTTATTTATGGCTACACCTTC. Its translation is CASSLTRALIYGYTF.

The V and J genes are TRBV9 and TRBJ1-5; maybe TRBD1 (6 bases). The ends were cut back, 3 bases at V and 1 base at J, with 8 bases in the middle. The length of the CDR3 is 14 residues. From germline, CDR1 is SGDLS and CDR2 YYNGEE. The chain's CDR3 is CASSGTGSNQPQHF. The CDR3, as DNA: TGTGCCAGCAGCGGAACAGGGAGCAATCAGCCCCAGCATTTT.

The rearrangement links TRBV6-2 or TRBV6-3 to TRBJ1-1; D is uncertain. The CDR3 runs 12 residues. Trimming stripped 6 bases from V and 3 bases from J, with 8 bases between. CDR1 and CDR2 from the germline V gene are MNHEY and SVGEGT. The CDR3 bases are TGTGCCAGCAGCAAAGGGTACACTGAAGCTTTCTTT. This gives the protein CASSKGYTEAFF.

This clonotype was picked up many times. The rearrangement joins TRBV12-3 or TRBV12-4 to TRBJ2-5, with 7 bases fitting TRBD2. V was pared by 4 bases and J by 4 bases, with 6 bases of the junction left unmatched. The CDR3 runs to 14 residues. Here the CDR3 reads CASSSGLGGETQYF. The CDR3 DNA reads TGTGCCAGCAGTTCAGGACTAGGCGGAGAGACCCAGTACTTC.

This clonotype was observed a few times. This chain uses TRBV10-2 with TRBJ1-1; no firm D call. Per the germline V gene, CDR1 is WSHSY and CDR2 is SAAADI. The CDR3 has 13 amino acids. V lost 8 bases and J 3 bases, leaving 13 bases between the germline ends. This chain's CDR3 is CASRLSVDTEAFF. In nucleotides, the CDR3 is TGCGCCAGCCGGCTCTCTGTGGACACTGAAGCTTTCTTT.

The sample holds a few counts of this clonotype. This sequence joins TRBV9 and TRBJ2-7; 8 bases fit TRBD2. The CDR3 contains 17 residues. CDR1 and CDR2 (germline): SGDLS, YYNGEE. J gave up 1 base and V 0 bases, and 9 bases lay outside the gene matches. DNA for the CDR3: TGTGCCAGCAGCGTAGCCGGGGCGGGGGGCATGTCCTACGAGCAGTACTTC. It is translated as CASSVAGAGGMSYEQYF.

There are many counts of this clonotype. The rearrangement uses TRBV7-6 and TRBJ2-1; 9 nucleotides agree with TRBD2. The CDR3 runs to 17 residues. Germline V gives CDR1 SGHVS, CDR2 FNYEAQ. Trimming at V came to 5 bases and at J to 6 bases, leaving 14 bases not matched to a gene. DNA of the CDR3: TGTGCCAGCAGCCTACGGGCTAGCGGGGCGTTCACCAATGAGCAGTTCTTC. Translating it yields CASSLRASGAFTNEQFF. Filled out from reference TRBV7-6 and TRBJ2-1, the complete variable domain reads GAGVSQSPRYKVTKRGQDVALRCDPISGHVSLYWYRQALGQGPEFLTYFNYEAQQDKSGLPNDRFSAERPEGSISTLTIQRTEQRDSAMYRCASSLRASGAFTNEQFFGPGTRLTVL.

This clonotype was observed at least ten times. The CDR3 region has the DNA TGTGCCAGCAGCCACAGCCTGGGGATCTATGAGCAGTTCTTC. Its translation is CASSHSLGIYEQFF. The J gene is TRBJ2-1, the V gene TRBV7-6; no firm D call. Per the germline V gene, CDR1 is SGHVS and CDR2 is FNYEAQ. The CDR3 loop spans 14 amino acids. V was shortened by 5 bases and J by 8 bases, with 16 bases between the two germline ends.

This clonotype occurred many times. The chain is built from TRBV5-5 and TRBJ2-7; unclear D gene. Germline CDR1 and CDR2: SGHKS and YYEKEE (reference sequence). This CDR3 has 12 residues. V was pared by 2 bases and J by 3 bases, with 6 bases between. For the CDR3, the DNA is TGTGCCAGCAGCTTAGGTGACTACGAGCAGTACGTC. This codes for CASSLGDYEQYV.